A single T cell receptor (beta chain) is shown here with its context. The source of the sample is a study of shared clonotypes between healthy human individuals. Trimming left V 2 bases short and J 1 base short, with 18 bases between. The CDR3 sequence is 17 residues long. CDR1 SGHTA and CDR2 FQGNSA come from the germline V gene. The assay ran at deep level. For each subset, genomic DNA was distributed in equal portions over several immunoSEQ plates. Sequencing used immunoSEQ multiplex PCR; TCRdb keeps in-frame clones, though not all of them. This sample has nearly 750,000 clones, with 55% to 75% found just once. HIV-negative, healthy adults without recent acute infections or vaccinations were the donors. Division of CD4+ cells produced a CD45RA+ naive subset and a CD45RA-negative memory subset.

The chain recombines TRBV7-2 with TRBJ2-7, with a possible D match to TRBD2 (6 bases). Sample: memory CD4+ T cells sorted from blood. The subset is: CD45RA-negative fraction. The receptor was isolated from a woman younger than 45 in good health. CDR3 DNA: TGTGCCAGCAGCTTAACAACGATCGGGAGTAGGTCCTACGAGCAGTACTTC. Protein: CASSLTTIGSRSYEQYF.